This record looks at one T cell receptor (beta chain) sequence and its context. Its specificity is unknown. The data originate from a study of graft-versus-host responses after intestinal transplantation. Study context: Anti-thymocyte globulin was used for induction in all recipients, who then took tacrolimus and steroids for roughly three years.

Measured with immunoSEQ multiplex PCR; TCRdb has only the in-frame clones, and not every one. The table lists 80,000 or so clones, around 92% of them singletons. Trimming cost V 10 bases and J 0 bases, with 9 bases left between them. Germline-derived CDR1 and CDR2 are MGHDK and SYGVNS. The CDR3 loop spans 12 amino acids. General study results and limits: GvH clones were identified in recipient marrow, with some first appearing in ileum or blood. Individuals carrying graft-donor T cell macrochimerism showed high graft-versus-host to host-versus-graft clonal ratios in allografts. Early post-transplant HvG declines were associated with peak circulating GvH clone levels.

This chain links TRBV25-1 with TRBJ1-2; D call uncertain. The sequenced sample was PBMCs, obtained 98 days after intestinal transplantation. This clonotype originated in a human patient who received an intestinal transplant, so some T cells may come from the graft donor. The chain's CDR3 is CATIHSNYGYTF. The CDR3 DNA sequence: TGTGCCACCATACACTCTAACTATGGCTACACCTTC.